These 9 T cell receptor beta chains share one sample of origin, sequenced in a study of cytomegalovirus exposure and HLA in healthy donors. Primers for the PCR totalled 60 Vbeta and 13 Jbeta. Produced via immunoSEQ multiplex PCR; TCRdb's table is partial and in-frame only. The sample has 120,000 or so clones, around 70% seen once; the top ten hold approximately 4%. Sequencing was performed on PBMCs. Receptors were obtained from a man in his forties in good health and CMV-seropositive.

The chain is built from TRBV5-1 and TRBJ1-3, with D unresolved. V was cut by 3 bases and J by 1 base, with 11 bases left in between. Per germline, CDR1 SGHRS and CDR2 YFSETQ. There are 15 residues in the CDR3. CDR3 sequence reads: CASSSRTESGNTIYF. CDR3 nucleotide sequence: TGCGCCAGCAGCTCCAGGACTGAATCTGGAAACACCATATATTTT.

The chain couples TRBV9 to TRBJ2-7; D may be TRBD1 (5 bases). The CDR3 covers 13 residues. The V gene lost 0 bases and the J gene lost 5 bases, with 9 bases spanning the gap. Germline CDR1 is SGDLS and CDR2 is YYNGEE. The CDR3 DNA sequence: TGTGCCAGCAGCGTAGAAATCAGGGACGAGCAGTACTTC. Its translation: CASSVEIRDEQYF.

This clone was observed a handful of times. This chain joins TRBV30 and TRBJ2-1; 10 bases match TRBD1. Germline CDR1 is GTSNPN and CDR2 is SVGIG (reference sequence). Trimming cost V 3 bases and J 0 bases; bases outside gene matches: 8. The length of the CDR3 is 17 residues. The CDR3 sequence is CAWSRDRGSRSYNEQFF. In nucleotides, the CDR3 is TGTGCCTGGAGCCGGGACAGGGGCTCCCGCTCCTACAATGAGCAGTTCTTC.

This chain links TRBV5-6 with TRBJ2-5; 9 nucleotides match TRBD1. The CDR3 has 15 amino acids. Losses at the gene ends were 2 bases for V and 2 bases for J; bases not matched to a gene: 4. Germline CDR1 SGHDT, CDR2 YYEEEE. The CDR3 nucleotides read TGTGCCAGCAGCTTAGGACAGGGGAGGCAAGAGACCCAGTACTTC. Translated: CASSLGQGRQETQYF. Combining the CDR3 with reference TRBV5-6 and TRBJ2-5 gives the whole variable domain DAGVTQSPTHLIKTRGQQVTLRCSPKSGHDTVSWYQQALGQGPQFIFQYYEEEERQRGNFPDRFSGHQFPNYSSELNVNALLLGDSALYLCASSLGQGRQETQYFGPGTRLLVL.

This clone was recorded a few times. The rearrangement uses TRBV10-3 and TRBJ2-7, with 9 bases fitting TRBD1. Unmatched junction bases numbered 9, after V lost 5 bases and J lost 7 bases. The CDR3 contains 14 residues. Per germline, CDR1 ENHRY and CDR2 SYGVKD. The CDR3 reads CAISRRDREGEQYF. For the CDR3, the DNA is TGTGCCATCAGTAGACGGGACAGGGAGGGAGAGCAGTACTTC.

The genes are TRBV19 and TRBJ1-5; 11 bases agree with TRBD1. The CDR3 has 15 amino acids. The V and J ends lost 3 bases and 4 bases, in that order; junction bases with no gene match: 2. Germline lookup yields CDR1 LNHDA and CDR2 SQIVND (reference sequence). The CDR3 is CASSIGQGANQPQHF. In nucleotides, the CDR3 is TGTGCCAGTAGTATCGGACAGGGGGCAAATCAGCCCCAGCATTTT.

The chain recombines TRBV7-2 with TRBJ2-5, with 7 bases aligning to TRBD2. The trim removed 8 bases at V and 5 bases at J, leaving 14 bases unmatched. CDR1 is SGHTA, CDR2 FQGNSA, per germline. This CDR3 is built from 15 residues. In DNA, the CDR3 is TGTGCCAGCCAGCACTTGAGGGAGGGCCGGGAGACCCAGTACTTC. Its protein is CASQHLREGRETQYF.

This clone was observed a handful of times. The chain links TRBV7-9 to TRBJ2-3; D may be TRBD2 (5 bases). The V gene lost 1 base and the J gene lost 1 base, with 9 bases spanning the gap. The CDR3 length is 15 residues. Germline-derived CDR1 and CDR2 are SEHNR and FQNEAQ (reference sequence). The CDR3, as DNA: TGTGCCAGCAGCTTAGTTTCCGGGGGCACAGATACGCAGTATTTT. This translates into CASSLVSGGTDTQYF.

This sequence joins TRBV27 and TRBJ2-1, with TRBD2 matching 10 bases. The V gene end was trimmed by 2 bases and the J gene end by 11 bases; junction bases not matched to a gene: 9. This CDR3 spans 15 amino acids. Germline loops: CDR1 MNHEY, CDR2 SMNVEV (reference sequence). In DNA form, the CDR3 reads TGTGCCAGCAGTTTAGTACTAGCGGGGATGGAGAAGCAGTTCTTC. Translating gives CASSLVLAGMEKQFF.